The 4 T cell receptor beta chains presented below share a single source sample, sequenced in a study of glioma-infiltrating T cells. Using RNA template, CDR3s of TCR alpha and beta were amplified with iRepertoire arm-PCR. TCRdb called the multiplex PCR reads again in MiXCR, with one record for every CDR3 protein. This sample carries fewer than 500,000 distinct CDR3 sequences, roughly two fifths of them seen once, and the ten largest clones take 9.5% to 15%. Sequences were obtained from glioma tissue, nonneoplastic brain tissue, or PBMCs (not recorded which). These receptors all come from a human donor with low-grade glioma or glioblastoma, undergoing nonglioma brain surgery, or in good health (not recorded which).

This clonotype was seen a few times. The chain uses TRBV20-1 and TRBJ2-1, with D perhaps matching TRBD2 (6 bases). Germline V gene sequence: CDR1 DFQATT, CDR2 SNEGSKA (reference sequence). The V gene lost 3 bases and the J gene lost 8 bases, with 11 bases spanning the gap. There are 12 residues in the CDR3. This chain's CDR3 is CSASYGTYEQFF. CDR3 in DNA: TGCAGTGCTAGTTATGGGACTTATGAGCAGTTCTTC.

Remarks on this clonotype: The junction departs from the called germline gene at one end, perhaps through a read error. This sequence joins TRBV7-7 and TRBJ2-7; 8 bases are a match to TRBD1. Looked up from germline, CDR1 is SSHAT and CDR2 is FNYEAQ (reference sequence). This CDR3 contains 14 residues. The chain's CDR3 is CASSPYAGGVEQYF. The CDR3 region has the DNA TGTGCTAGCAGCCCTTATGCAGGGGGCGTCGAGCAGTACTTC.

This chain uses TRBV6-2 or TRBV6-3 with TRBJ2-6, with unresolved D. V was trimmed by 10 bases and J by 4 bases, leaving 11 bases between them. Germline CDR1 is MNHEY and CDR2 is SVGEGT. The CDR3 covers 13 residues. The CDR3 DNA reads TGTGCCACCGCTTTAGACGGGGCCAACGTCCTGACTTTC. This encodes CATALDGANVLTF.

About this clonotype itself: A much larger clone differs by one base, so this may be a read error. The gene calls are TRBV24-1 and TRBJ2-3; TRBD2 matches 11 bases. V trimming: 3 bases; J trimming: 0 bases; junction bases outside the gene matches: 1. The V gene's germline CDR1 is KGHDR and CDR2 SFDVKD. This CDR3 is built from 16 residues. In DNA form, the CDR3 reads TGTGCCACCAGTGATCGGACTAGCGGGAGCACAGATACGCAGTATTTT. This translates into CATSDRTSGSTDTQYF.